What follows are 13 T cell receptor beta chains derived from one specimen sequenced in a study of blood T cell repertoires in COVID-19. The protocol was immunoSEQ multiplex PCR, while the TCRdb copy is restricted to in-frame clones and leaves out a portion. Of hundreds of thousands of clones in the sample, around 91% were seen once. Sequencing was carried out using PBMCs or T cells enriched from blood (not recorded which). The receptors were gathered from a man aged 30 to 45 who had been exposed to COVID-19.

The V gene is TRBV18, the J gene TRBJ2-7; 9 bases map to TRBD1. The CDR3 sequence is 16 residues long. J was trimmed by 1 base and V by 5 bases; bases with no gene match: 9. Germline V gene sequence: CDR1 KGHSH, CDR2 LQKENI. CDR3 DNA sequence: TGTGCCAGCTCAATATCAGCCGGGACAGGGTCCTACGAGCAGTACTTC. It is translated as CASSISAGTGSYEQYF.

V is TRBV6-5 and J is TRBJ1-1; D possibly corresponds to TRBD1 (6 bases). Trimming stripped 8 bases from V and 5 bases from J, with 15 bases between. Germline V lookup: CDR1 MNHEY, CDR2 SVGAGI. CDR3 length: 13 residues. The CDR3 is CASSTGVGTEAFF. DNA for the CDR3: TGTGCCAGCTCGACAGGAGTTGGGACTGAAGCTTTCTTT.

This chain links TRBV7-9 with TRBJ2-7; 10 bases are shared with TRBD1. CDR1 is SEHNR, CDR2 FQNEAQ, per germline (reference sequence). CDR3 length: 15 amino acids. The ends lost 5 bases at V and 3 bases at J; junction bases unmatched: 7. The CDR3 loop is CASSPRTGGLYEQYF. As DNA, the CDR3 is TGTGCCAGCAGCCCCCGGACAGGGGGACTCTACGAGCAGTACTTC.

This clone has only one observation. The CDR3 DNA is TGTGCCAGCAGTGAATCATACAATAATTCACCCCTCCACTTT. Translated: CASSESYNNSPLHF. The V call is TRBV2, the J call TRBJ1-6; D is unresolved. CDR3 length: 14 amino acids. Germline lookup yields CDR1 SNHLY and CDR2 FYNNEI. V was clipped by 2 bases and J by 5 bases, with 7 bases between them. The whole variable domain, filled in from reference TRBV2 and TRBJ1-6, reads EPEVTQTPSHQVTQMGQEVILRCVPISNHLYFYWYRQILGQKVEFLVSFYNNEISEKSEIFDDQFSVERPDGSNFTLKIRSTKLEDSAMYFCASSESYNNSPLHFGNGTRLTVT.

The chain combines TRBV7-2 with TRBJ1-2; a weak D match, TRBD1 (5 bases). CDR3 length equals 17 residues. The V gene lost 3 bases and the J gene lost 5 bases, with 22 bases spanning the gap. CDR1 SGHTA and CDR2 FQGNSA come from the germline V gene. CDR3 coding DNA: TGTGCCAGCAGCTTTGGAACCAAACCGACAGACGGGTATGGCTACACCTTC. This sequence encodes CASSFGTKPTDGYGYTF.

The chain couples TRBV12-5 to TRBJ2-3, with 8 bases matching TRBD2. V was pared by 0 bases and J by 11 bases, with 4 bases of the junction left unmatched. This CDR3 has 13 amino acids. The germline CDR1 and CDR2 sequences are LGHNT and FRNRAP. The CDR3 region is CASGLVRSGGQYF. CDR3 bases: TGTGCTAGTGGTTTGGTACGAAGCGGGGGGCAGTATTTT.

The V call is TRBV5-4, the J call TRBJ2-1; D is possibly TRBD1 (6 bases). Germline CDR1 SGHNT, CDR2 YYREEE (reference sequence). The CDR3 extends over 16 amino acids. V was trimmed by 0 bases and J by 7 bases, leaving 17 bases between them. CDR3 region: CASSLEAGVIGNEQFF. The CDR3 nucleotides read TGTGCCAGCAGCTTGGAGGCAGGGGTGATAGGGAATGAGCAGTTCTTC. Combining the CDR3 with reference TRBV5-4 and TRBJ2-1 gives the whole variable domain ETGVTQSPTHLIKTRGQQVTLRCSSQSGHNTVSWYQQALGQGPQFIFQYYREEENGRGNFPPRFSGLQFPNYSSELNVNALELDDSALYLCASSLEAGVIGNEQFFGPGTRLTVL.

The J gene is TRBJ2-6, the V gene TRBV15, with 8 nucleotides matching TRBD1. The V and J ends lost 8 bases and 0 bases, in that order; junction bases with no gene match: 9. The length of the CDR3 is 17 residues. Looked up from germline, CDR1 is LNHNV and CDR2 is YYDKDF (reference sequence). CDR3 loop: CATSSGTGHSGANVLTF. CDR3 coding DNA: TGTGCCACCTCTTCCGGGACAGGTCACTCTGGGGCCAACGTCCTGACTTTC.

The CDR3 region has the DNA TGTGCCAGCAGTTACGGCGGAGCTAACTATGGCTACACCTTC. Amino acid sequence: CASSYGGANYGYTF. The gene calls are TRBV6-6 and TRBJ1-2; no reliable D call. V was pared by 2 bases and J by 0 bases, with 7 bases between. The germline gives CDR1 MNHNY, CDR2 SVGAGI (reference sequence). CDR3 length equals 14 residues.

V gene TRBV29-1 combines with J gene TRBJ2-5; D is perhaps TRBD2 (5 bases). The CDR3 runs 11 residues. Trimming took off 3 bases at V and 7 bases at J, with 9 bases between the two ends. Germline-derived CDR1 and CDR2 are SQVTM and ANQGSEA. In nucleotides, the CDR3 is TGCAGCGTTGAGGCAGGAGGGACCCAGTACTTC. As protein: CSVEAGGTQYF. Complete variable domain (other parts from reference TRBV29-1 and TRBJ2-5): SAVISQKPSRDICQRGTSLTIQCQVDSQVTMMFWYRQQPGQSLTLIATANQGSEATYESGFVIDKFPISRPNLTFSTLTVSNMSPEDSSIYLCSVEAGGTQYFGPGTRLLVL.

The rearrangement joins TRBV30 to TRBJ1-6; D is unclear. V was shortened by 0 bases and J by 8 bases, with 11 bases between the two germline ends. The germline CDR1 and CDR2 sequences are GTSNPN and SVGIG (reference sequence). The CDR3 totals 14 residues. CDR3 region: CAWSVGMEDSPLHF. The CDR3 DNA reads TGTGCCTGGAGTGTGGGCATGGAGGATTCACCCCTCCACTTT.

The chain carries TRBV19 and TRBJ2-1; 7 nucleotides agree with TRBD1. Unmatched junction bases numbered 9, after V lost 10 bases and J lost 0 bases. The CDR3 is 15 amino acids. Germline CDR1 is LNHDA and CDR2 is SQIVND (reference sequence). CDR3 sequence: CATRTGQLSYNEQFF. CDR3 coding DNA: TGTGCCACCCGGACGGGACAGCTCTCCTACAATGAGCAGTTCTTC.

This chain connects TRBV11-2 to TRBJ1-2; D is unresolved. Trimming took 5 bases from V and 2 from J, leaving 9 bases between them. CDR1 is SGHAT, CDR2 FQNNGV, per germline. The CDR3 is made up of 13 amino acids. The CDR3 DNA reads TGTGCCAGCAGCCACGTTAGAAACTATGGCTACACCTTC. This translates into CASSHVRNYGYTF. Combining the CDR3 with reference TRBV11-2 and TRBJ1-2 gives the whole variable domain EAGVAQSPRYKIIEKRQSVAFWCNPISGHATLYWYQQILGQGPKLLIQFQNNGVVDDSQLPKDRFSAERLKGVDSTLKIQPAKLEDSAVYLCASSHVRNYGYTFGSGTRLTVV.